This T cell receptor beta chain was sequenced in a study of molecular identifiers for immune sequencing clone quantification. Study-level findings and limits: The study reportedly detected spiked Jurkat TCR RNA from one cell among some 940,000 naive cells.

Regarding this clonotype: The antigen is undetermined.

CDR1 is LGHNA and CDR2 is YSLEER in the germline V gene. Trimming removed 1 base at V and 6 bases at J, with 10 bases between. The CDR3 runs to 14 residues. Sorting defined naive CD8 T cells as CD8+CD4-CCR7+CD45RA+. Generation of bulk TCR libraries relied on previously described methods and listed TCR primers. From the PCR reads, TCRdb called clonotypes with MiXCR, one entry per CDR3 protein. Counted here are hundreds of thousands of distinct CDR3 sequences, 20% occurring once; the ten biggest clones make up roughly 0.85%. V usage is TRBV4-3 and J usage is TRBJ2-1; possibly TRBD2 for D (5 bases). The sample was naive CD8+ T cells from blood, with Jurkat cell RNA spiked in. Subset described: FACS-sorted CD8+CD4-CCR7+CD45RA+ naive T cells. The sequence was obtained from a human donor in good health. Some libraries in this study had Jurkat cell RNA spiked in. DNA for the CDR3: TGCGCCAGCAGCCAAGGAACTAGTACCAATGAGCAGTTCTTC. It translates to CASSQGTSTNEQFF.